The rows below give T cell receptor beta chains drawn from one sample of a study of blood T cell repertoires in COVID-19. Here immunoSEQ multiplex PCR was the method, and the copy in TCRdb shows in-frame clones only, minus some. The data show 72,000 or so clones, with 88% seen just once and approximately 6.3% held by the top ten. The specimen sequenced was peripheral blood. These receptors all stem from a man in his forties or fifties with active COVID-19. Both conserved end residues are part of each CDR3. The D gene is left open where the match is weak.

V,length,J,D,CDR3
TRBV19,15,TRBJ1-3,NA,CASSTDSTAGNTIYF
TRBV7-2,15,TRBJ2-1,NA,CATGPDYSSYNEQFF
TRBV7-2,14,TRBJ1-2,NA,CASSARDIAYGYTF
TRBV4-1,14,TRBJ1-2,TRBD1,CASSQEGTGVGYTF
TRBV28,14,TRBJ2-7,NA,CASSLEGPPYEQYF
TRBV7-2,18,TRBJ2-5,TRBD2,CASSRRLAGGHPSETQYF
TRBV7-3,13,TRBJ1-1,NA,CASSSGTNTEAFF
TRBV7-9,14,TRBJ2-1,NA,CASSLMGRAGEQFF
TRBV7-3,15,TRBJ2-3,TRBD1,CASSPTGQGPDTQYF
TRBV6-2/TRBV6-3,17,TRBJ2-3,NA,CASSYYAVGGSTDTQYF
TRBV3-1/TRBV3-2,13,TRBJ2-7,TRBD1,CATKGQGVYEQYF
TRBV5-1,15,TRBJ2-2,TRBD2,CASSRSGDPTGELFF
TRBV28,14,TRBJ1-5,NA,CASSKGAKYQPQHF
TRBV6-5,15,TRBJ1-5,TRBD1,CASSRGQGINQPQHF
TRBV4-1,11,TRBJ1-4,NA,CASSQGTVLFF
TRBV12-1,15,TRBJ2-7,NA,CASRPRLAGPYEQYF
TRBV7-2,15,TRBJ2-3,NA,CASSLLAVSTDTQYF
TRBV7-9,13,TRBJ1-5,NA,CASRTGNNQPQHF
TRBV5-1,16,TRBJ1-2,TRBD1,CASSLNRDRAPIGYTF
TRBV7-3,15,TRBJ2-1,TRBD1,CASSSRQGRNNEQFF
TRBV28,17,TRBJ2-7,TRBD1,CASSPKGMRQGAREQYF
TRBV11-2,14,TRBJ2-7,NA,CASTSLGSGSEQYF
TRBV7-8,17,TRBJ2-7,TRBD1,CASSPRINSGQGHEQYF
TRBV9,15,TRBJ2-5,TRBD1,CASSGLTGIRETQYF
TRBV28,15,TRBJ1-5,TRBD1,CASSPKTGGHQPQHF
TRBV6-5,15,TRBJ2-7,TRBD1,CASTSNLGQSYEQYF
TRBV5-1,15,TRBJ1-1,TRBD1,CASSLDAGGYTEAFF
TRBV7-3,18,TRBJ2-2,TRBD2,CASSLTAGTSGATGELFF
TRBV14,17,TRBJ2-2,TRBD1,CASSQALTGTNTGELFF
TRBV10-3,13,TRBJ1-2,NA,CAISDEDTLPYTF
TRBV6-6,15,TRBJ1-2,NA,CASSPITGTNYGYTF
TRBV7-3,16,TRBJ1-1,TRBD1,CASSLYGGQVPTEAFF
TRBV19,14,TRBJ1-1,NA,CASTPGTSNTEAFF
TRBV2,13,TRBJ2-1,NA,CASSEYSNNEQFF
TRBV27,15,TRBJ2-5,NA,CASSPRFGGGETQYF
TRBV9,16,TRBJ1-2,TRBD1,CASSVGQGIVNYGYTF
TRBV19,16,TRBJ2-4,NA,CASSMRDILAKNIQYF
TRBV25-1,15,TRBJ1-5,TRBD1,CASRGTGTGAGPQHF
TRBV9,16,TRBJ2-3,TRBD2,CASSLGTSGGPDTQYF
TRBV24-1,14,TRBJ1-2,NA,CATSDDGGIYGYTF
TRBV9,13,TRBJ2-2,NA,CASSVAGTGELFF